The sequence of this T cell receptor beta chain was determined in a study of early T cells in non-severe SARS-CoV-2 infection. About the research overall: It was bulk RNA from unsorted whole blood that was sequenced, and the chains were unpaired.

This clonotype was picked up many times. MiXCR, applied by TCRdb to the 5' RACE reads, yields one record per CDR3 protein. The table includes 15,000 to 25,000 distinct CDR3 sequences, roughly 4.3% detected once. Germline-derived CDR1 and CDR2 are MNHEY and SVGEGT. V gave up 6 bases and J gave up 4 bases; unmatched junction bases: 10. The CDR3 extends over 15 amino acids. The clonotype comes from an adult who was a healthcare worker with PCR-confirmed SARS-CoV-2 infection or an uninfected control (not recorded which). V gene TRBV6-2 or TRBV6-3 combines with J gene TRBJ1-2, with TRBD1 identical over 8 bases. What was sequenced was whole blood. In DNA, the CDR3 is TGTGCCAGCAGAGAAGACAGGGGATTCATCTATGGCTACACCTTC. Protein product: CASREDRGFIYGYTF.